The entry below gives a single T cell receptor (beta chain) sequence along with its context. Its antigen is not identified. The data are from a study of PD-1 blockade in classical Hodgkin lymphoma. TCRdb's table, derived via immunoSEQ multiplex PCR, lists solely in-frame clones and lacks some. The repertoire holds approximately 35,000 clones, with around 89% as singletons. Overall study findings and caveats: Baseline TCR diversity was reportedly lower in newly diagnosed patients than healthy donors. The drivers behind the repertoire differences, possibly disease activity or prior therapy, remain undefined.

CDR3 length: 14 residues. The germline CDR1 and CDR2 sequences are SQVTM and ANQGSEA. Trimming left V 4 bases short and J 1 base short, with 11 bases between. Time point specified: newly diagnosed, previously untreated cHL patient sample. Thawed PBMCs were the source of CD4+ T cells, purified by magnetic negative selection. As a comparison, the study used PBMCs from newly diagnosed, untreated classical Hodgkin lymphoma. The sequence derives from a human donor with classical Hodgkin lymphoma. V is TRBV29-1 and J is TRBJ1-3, with D maybe TRBD1 (5 bases). Sequenced: CD4+ T cells from blood. The CDR3 DNA follows: TGCAGCGTTGGGGGGAAGGCGTCTGGAAACACCATATATTTT. It codes for CSVGGKASGNTIYF. Full variable domain (remainder filled in from reference TRBV29-1 and TRBJ1-3): SAVISQKPSRDICQRGTSLTIQCQVDSQVTMMFWYRQQPGQSLTLIATANQGSEATYESGFVIDKFPISRPNLTFSTLTVSNMSPEDSSIYLCSVGGKASGNTIYFGEGSWLTVV.